Given below is one T cell receptor beta chain in context. Antigen specificity is unknown. The data are from a study of cytomegalovirus exposure and HLA in healthy donors. Donors were ostensibly healthy at sampling, although undocumented immune exposures were probable. Vbeta (60) and Jbeta (13) primers were used in the PCR. Using immunoSEQ multiplex PCR, the repertoire was profiled, and TCRdb retains in-frame clones only, with some absent. The sample lists approximately 190,000 clones, roughly 76% seen once, with less than 2.5% in the top ten. Germline lookup yields CDR1 SGHDT and CDR2 YYEEEE. The CDR3 sequence is 17 residues long. Trimming took off 3 bases at V and 3 bases at J, with 19 bases between the two ends. Study-wide points: Among TCR beta chains, those listed as cytomegalovirus-associated numbered around 180. Earlier analysis yielded a pattern in which most TCR beta V segments were productive about 90% or about 30% of the time.

This chain connects TRBV5-6 to TRBJ2-1; maybe TRBD1 (6 bases). The sequenced sample was PBMCs. The TCR sequence derives from a woman aged 25 to 39 in good health and CMV-seropositive. The CDR3 is CASSSYPGTNDYNEQFF. The CDR3 nucleotides are TGTGCCAGCAGCTCCTATCCCGGGACAAACGACTACAATGAGCAGTTCTTC.